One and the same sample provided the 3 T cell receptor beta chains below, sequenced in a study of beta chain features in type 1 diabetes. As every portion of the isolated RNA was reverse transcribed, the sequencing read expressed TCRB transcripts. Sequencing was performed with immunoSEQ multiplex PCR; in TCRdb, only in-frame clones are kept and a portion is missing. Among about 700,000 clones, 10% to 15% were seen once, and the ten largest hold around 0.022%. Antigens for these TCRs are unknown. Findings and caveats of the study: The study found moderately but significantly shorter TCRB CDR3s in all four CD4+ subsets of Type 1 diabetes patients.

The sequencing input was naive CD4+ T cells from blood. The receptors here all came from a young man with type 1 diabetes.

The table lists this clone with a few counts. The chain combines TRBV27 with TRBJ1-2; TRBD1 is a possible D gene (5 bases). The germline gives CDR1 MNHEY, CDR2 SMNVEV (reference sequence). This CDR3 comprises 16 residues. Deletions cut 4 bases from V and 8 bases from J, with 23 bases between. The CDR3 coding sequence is TGTGCCAGCAGTTCTACAGGAACAGCTTTGGGATCCGGCTACACCTTC. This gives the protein CASSSTGTALGSGYTF.

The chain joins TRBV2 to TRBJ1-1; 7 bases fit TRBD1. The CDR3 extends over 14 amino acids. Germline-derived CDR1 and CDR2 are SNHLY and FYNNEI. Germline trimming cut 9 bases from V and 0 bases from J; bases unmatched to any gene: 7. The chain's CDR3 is CARCTGALNTEAFF. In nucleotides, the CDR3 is TGTGCCAGATGTACAGGGGCCCTGAACACTGAAGCTTTCTTT. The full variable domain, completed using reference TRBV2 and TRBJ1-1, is EPEVTQTPSHQVTQMGQEVILRCVPISNHLYFYWYRQILGQKVEFLVSFYNNEISEKSEIFDDQFSVERPDGSNFTLKIRSTKLEDSAMYFCARCTGALNTEAFFGQGTRLTVV.

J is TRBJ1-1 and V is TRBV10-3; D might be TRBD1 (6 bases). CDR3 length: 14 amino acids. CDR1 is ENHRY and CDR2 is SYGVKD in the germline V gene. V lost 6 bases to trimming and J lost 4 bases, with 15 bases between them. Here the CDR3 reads CAIRTQGTGTEAFF. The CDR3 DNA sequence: TGTGCCATCAGGACACAGGGAACGGGCACTGAAGCTTTCTTT.